These 14 T cell receptor beta chains originate from one sample sequenced in a study of OX40 agonist ivuxolimab in advanced cancers. Using immunoSEQ multiplex PCR, the repertoire was profiled, and TCRdb retains in-frame clones only, with some absent. The sample consists of 65,000 to 70,000 clones, about 90% of them appearing once. The sequencing here drew on CD4+ or CD8+ T cells sorted from blood, taken in a trial of the OX40 agonist ivuxolimab. These TCRs come from an adult with an advanced solid tumor such as melanoma, head and neck, liver or kidney cancer.

The chain uses TRBV7-2 and TRBJ1-1; perhaps TRBD1 as D (5 bases). This CDR3 contains 15 residues. The germline gives CDR1 SGHTA, CDR2 FQGNSA. The V gene lost 3 bases and the J gene lost 1 base, with 12 bases spanning the gap. CDR3 sequence: CASSFALGGNTEAFF. DNA for the CDR3: TGTGCCAGCAGCTTCGCCCTGGGGGGGAACACTGAAGCTTTCTTT.

The V gene is TRBV5-6, the J gene TRBJ2-1, with no clear D. The CDR3 sequence is 15 residues long. V dropped 4 bases and J dropped 2 bases, with 13 bases sitting between them. Germline CDR1 is SGHDT and CDR2 is YYEEEE. CDR3 sequence reads: CASSGNTVAYNEQFF. CDR3 in DNA: TGTGCCAGCAGCGGCAACACGGTGGCCTACAATGAGCAGTTCTTC.

V usage is TRBV4-2 and J usage is TRBJ1-2, with 8 bases matching TRBD1. The germline V gene has CDR1 LGHNA and CDR2 YNFKEQ. Trimming took 2 bases from V and 1 from J; bases not matched to a gene: 9. There are 17 residues in the CDR3. In nucleotides, the CDR3 is TGTGCCAGCAGCCAAAACCCCTCGACAGGGGTTAACTATGGCTACACCTTC. Translated, it gives CASSQNPSTGVNYGYTF.

The chain employs TRBV7-2 and TRBJ1-1; D not certain. Trimming took 8 bases from V and 1 from J, leaving 11 bases between them. This CDR3 has 13 amino acids. The germline V gene has CDR1 SGHTA and CDR2 FQGNSA. Here the CDR3 reads CASGENSNTEAFF. The CDR3 nucleotides read TGTGCCAGCGGGGAGAACTCGAACACTGAAGCTTTCTTT.

This clone was picked up one time. The gene calls are TRBV5-5 and TRBJ2-7, with TRBD2 identical over 8 bases. Germline CDR1 reads SGHKS; CDR2 reads YYEKEE (reference sequence). V gave up 4 bases and J gave up 0 bases; unmatched junction bases: 9. The CDR3 runs 16 residues. CDR3 sequence reads: CASSAETTSVSYEQYF. CDR3 coding DNA: TGTGCCAGCAGCGCTGAGACGACTAGCGTCTCCTACGAGCAGTACTTC.

This clone appeared a few times. V gene TRBV10-1 combines with J gene TRBJ1-5; possible D gene TRBD1, 5 bases. CDR3 length: 16 amino acids. V lost 2 bases to trimming and J lost 6 bases, with 17 bases between them. Germline CDR1 reads WNHNN; CDR2 reads SYGVQD (reference sequence). CDR3 nucleotide sequence: TGCGCCAGCAGTGAGAAAGGGGTTACGTTAGTTCAGCCCCAGCATTTT. Amino acid sequence: CASSEKGVTLVQPQHF.

This chain connects TRBV5-5 to TRBJ2-6; TRBD1 aligns across 7 bases. The trim removed 6 bases at V and 0 bases at J, leaving 9 bases unmatched. CDR1 and CDR2 from the germline V gene are SGHKS and YYEKEE (reference sequence). This CDR3 spans 17 amino acids. CDR3 coding DNA: TGTGCCAGCATCGAACAATACAGGGGCTCTGGGGCCAACGTCCTGACTTTC. Protein sequence: CASIEQYRGSGANVLTF.

The chain couples TRBV18 to TRBJ2-7; 7 nucleotides align to TRBD1. In germline, CDR1 is KGHSH, CDR2 LQKENI. Losses at the gene ends were 3 bases for V and 2 bases for J; bases not matched to a gene: 4. The CDR3 runs 14 residues. The CDR3 protein is CASSPGTATYEQYF. CDR3 nucleotides: TGTGCCAGCTCACCCGGGACAGCTACCTACGAGCAGTACTTC.

This CDR3 is CASSESTTGELFF. CDR3 nucleotides: TGTGCCAGCAGCGAAAGTACTACCGGGGAGCTGTTTTTT. The gene calls are TRBV9 and TRBJ2-2; D is undetermined. Germline V lookup: CDR1 SGDLS, CDR2 YYNGEE. Trimming took off 3 bases at V and 5 bases at J, with 8 bases between the two ends. CDR3 length: 13 amino acids.

The V call is TRBV19, the J call TRBJ1-2; D not resolved. The germline V and J ends were trimmed by 4 bases and 4 bases, with 13 bases remaining between them. Germline V gene lookup returns CDR1 LNHDA and CDR2 SQIVND (reference sequence). This CDR3 contains 14 residues. DNA for the CDR3: TGTGCCAGTAGTAGGGCTCCGGCGGCCTATGGCTACACCTTC. Translated: CASSRAPAAYGYTF.

The chain joins TRBV28 to TRBJ2-3; D ambiguous. Germline V gene data show CDR1 as MDHEN and CDR2 as SYDVKM. Deletions cut 3 bases from V and 3 bases from J, with 4 bases between. The CDR3 has 12 amino acids. The CDR3: CASSFSTDTQYF. The CDR3 DNA reads TGTGCCAGCAGTTTCTCGACAGATACGCAGTATTTT. Together with reference TRBV28 and TRBJ2-3, the CDR3 gives the full variable domain: DVKVTQSSRYLVKRTGEKVFLECVQDMDHENMFWYRQDPGLGLRLIYFSYDVKMKEKGDIPEGYSVSREKKERFSLILESASTNQTSMYLCASSFSTDTQYFGPGTRLTVL.

The chain has TRBV9 and TRBJ2-3, with 8 bases matching TRBD1. The CDR3 sequence is 16 residues long. Germline CDR1 reads SGDLS; CDR2 reads YYNGEE. Losses at the gene ends were 4 bases for V and 0 bases for J; bases not matched to a gene: 7. CDR3 loop: CASSPSQGVSTDTQYF. The CDR3 bases are TGTGCCAGCAGCCCATCACAGGGGGTGAGCACAGATACGCAGTATTTT.

The rearrangement links TRBV7-2 to TRBJ2-1; no firm D call. The CDR3 totals 15 residues. V was trimmed by 5 bases and J by 0 bases, leaving 11 bases between them. From germline, CDR1 is SGHTA and CDR2 FQGNSA. This CDR3 is CASSNQVPSYNEQFF. As DNA, the CDR3 is TGTGCCAGCAGCAATCAAGTTCCCTCCTACAATGAGCAGTTCTTC.

The chain joins TRBV5-1 to TRBJ1-1, with D uncertain. The CDR3 spans 12 residues. Germline values: CDR1 SGHRS, CDR2 YFSETQ. With 0 bases removed from V and 6 bases from J, the gap between germline ends came to 6 bases. CDR3 sequence: CASSLGGPEAFF. The CDR3 DNA reads TGCGCCAGCAGCTTGGGCGGGCCTGAAGCTTTCTTT.